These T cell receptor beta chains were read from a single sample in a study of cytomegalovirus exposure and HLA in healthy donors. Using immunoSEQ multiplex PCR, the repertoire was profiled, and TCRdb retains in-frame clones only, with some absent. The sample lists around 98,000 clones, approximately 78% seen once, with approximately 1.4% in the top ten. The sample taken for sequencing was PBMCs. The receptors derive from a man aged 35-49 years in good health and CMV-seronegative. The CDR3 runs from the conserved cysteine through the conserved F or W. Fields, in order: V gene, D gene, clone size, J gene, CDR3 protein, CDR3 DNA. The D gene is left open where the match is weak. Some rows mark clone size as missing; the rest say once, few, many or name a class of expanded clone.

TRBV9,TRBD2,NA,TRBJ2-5,CASSVGTSGGPQETQYF,TGTGCCAGCAGCGTAGGCACTAGCGGGGGACCTCAAGAGACCCAGTACTTC
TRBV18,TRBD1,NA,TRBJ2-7,CASSGGQGMSEQYF,TGTGCCAGCTCAGGAGGACAGGGAATGAGCGAGCAGTACTTC
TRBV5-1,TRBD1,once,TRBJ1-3,CASSPGQMSSGNTIYF,TGCGCCAGCAGCCCGGGACAGATGAGCTCTGGAAACACCATATATTTT
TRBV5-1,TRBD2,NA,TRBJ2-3,CASSLLPSGGTDTQYF,TGCGCCAGCAGCTTGCTACCTAGCGGGGGGACAGATACGCAGTATTTT
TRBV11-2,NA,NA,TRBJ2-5,CASSRVKQGETQYF,TGTGCCAGCAGCAGGGTTAAACAGGGAGAGACCCAGTACTTC
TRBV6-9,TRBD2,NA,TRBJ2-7,CASSRGGTSGGIYEQYF,TGTGCCAGCAGTCGTGGCGGGACTAGCGGGGGTATATACGAGCAGTACTTC
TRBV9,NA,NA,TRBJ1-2,CASSVIGGGYTF,TGTGCCAGCAGCGTAATTGGTGGCGGCTACACCTTC
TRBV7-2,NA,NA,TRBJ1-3,CASRPEGTGNTIYF,TGTGCCAGCAGACCGGAGGGCACTGGAAACACCATATATTTT
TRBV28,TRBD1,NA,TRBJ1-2,CASGDRGGYTF,TGTGCCAGCGGGGACAGGGGAGGCTACACCTTC
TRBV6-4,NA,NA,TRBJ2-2,CASSEGVKTGELFF,TGTGCCAGCAGTGAAGGAGTCAAAACCGGGGAGCTGTTTTTT
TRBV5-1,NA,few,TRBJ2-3,CASSLGGFGESTDTQYF,TGCGCCAGCAGCTTAGGAGGGTTTGGGGAAAGCACAGATACGCAGTATTTT
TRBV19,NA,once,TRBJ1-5,CAAAENGQPQHF,TGTGCCGCTGCCGAGAACGGTCAGCCCCAGCATTTT
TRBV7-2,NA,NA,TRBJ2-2,CASSHGQKTGELFF,TGTGCCAGCAGCCACGGACAGAAAACCGGGGAGCTGTTTTTT
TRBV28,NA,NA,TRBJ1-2,CASIFPGGNGYTF,TGTGCCAGCATCTTCCCTGGGGGGAACGGCTACACCTTC
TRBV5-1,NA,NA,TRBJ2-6,CASSLGHPLSGANVLTF,TGCGCCAGCAGCTTGGGACATCCTCTCTCTGGGGCCAACGTCCTGACTTTC
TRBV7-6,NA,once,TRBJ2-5,CASSLAAGETQYF,TGTGCCAGCAGCTTAGCGGCGGGAGAGACCCAGTACTTC
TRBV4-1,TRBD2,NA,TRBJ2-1,CASSQDKASGGPGGNEQFF,TGCGCCAGCAGCCAAGATAAGGCTAGCGGGGGGCCGGGCGGCAATGAGCAGTTCTTC
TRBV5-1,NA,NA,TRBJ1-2,CASSPTRDIYGYTF,TGCGCCAGCAGCCCGACCCGAGACATCTATGGCTACACCTTC
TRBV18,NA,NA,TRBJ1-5,CASSPIQGQPQHF,TGTGCCAGCTCACCTATACAGGGCCAGCCCCAGCATTTT
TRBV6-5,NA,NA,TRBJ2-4,CASSSEIENIQYF,TGTGCCAGCAGTTCGGAGATAGAAAACATTCAGTACTTC
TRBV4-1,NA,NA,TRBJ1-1,CASSQGLLRNTEAFF,TGCGCCAGCAGCCAAGGATTGCTACGGAACACTGAAGCTTTCTTT
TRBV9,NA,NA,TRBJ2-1,CASSVAMGGGLDEQFF,TGTGCCAGCAGCGTAGCTATGGGGGGGGGCCTTGATGAGCAGTTCTTC
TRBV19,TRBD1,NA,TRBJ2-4,CASSKALGQGGGIQYF,TGTGCCAGTAGTAAGGCTCTGGGACAGGGGGGAGGCATTCAGTACTTC
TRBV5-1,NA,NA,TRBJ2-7,CASSFREPSSYEQYF,TGCGCCAGCAGCTTCCGGGAGCCTAGTTCCTACGAGCAGTACTTC
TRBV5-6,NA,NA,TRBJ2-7,CASSFRDEQYF,TGTGCCAGCAGCTTCCGGGACGAGCAGTACTTC
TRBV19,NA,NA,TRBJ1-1,CASSTGLDTEAFF,TGTGCCAGTAGTACAGGGCTTGACACTGAAGCTTTCTTT
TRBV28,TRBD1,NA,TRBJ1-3,CASSYGSGGSSGNTIYF,TGTGCCAGCAGTTATGGGTCAGGGGGCTCCTCTGGAAACACCATATATTTT
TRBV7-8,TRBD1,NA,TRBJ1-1,CASSLEVDRGSEAFF,TGTGCCAGCAGCTTAGAAGTCGACAGGGGTAGTGAAGCTTTCTTT
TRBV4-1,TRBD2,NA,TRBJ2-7,CASSQGSSGRLYEQYF,TGCGCCAGCAGCCAGGGGTCTAGCGGGAGGCTCTACGAGCAGTACTTC
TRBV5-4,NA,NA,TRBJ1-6,CASSLANNSPLHF,TGTGCCAGCAGCTTGGCCAATAATTCACCCCTCCACTTT
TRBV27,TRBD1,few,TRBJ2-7,CASSFPGGYEQYF,TGTGCCAGCAGTTTTCCAGGGGGCTACGAGCAGTACTTC
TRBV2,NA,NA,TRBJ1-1,CASSAVRGDTEAFF,TGTGCCAGCAGTGCCGTGCGGGGGGACACTGAAGCTTTCTTT
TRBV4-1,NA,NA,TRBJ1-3,CASSQERGGNTIYF,TGCGCCAGCAGCCAAGAAAGAGGCGGAAACACCATATATTTT
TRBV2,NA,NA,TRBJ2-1,CASKGGSSYNEQFF,TGTGCCAGCAAGGGGGGGAGCTCCTACAATGAGCAGTTCTTC
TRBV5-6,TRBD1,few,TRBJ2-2,CASKGTANTGELFF,TGTGCCAGCAAAGGGACAGCGAACACCGGGGAGCTGTTTTTT
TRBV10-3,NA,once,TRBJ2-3,CAIKGEQGLDTQYF,TGTGCCATCAAGGGGGAACAGGGTTTGGATACGCAGTATTTT
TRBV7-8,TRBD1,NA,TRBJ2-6,CASSTQTGGLTGANVLTF,TGTGCCAGCAGCACCCAGACAGGGGGGTTGACTGGGGCCAACGTCCTGACTTTC
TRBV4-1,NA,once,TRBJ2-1,CASTKSKLESYNEQFF,TGCGCCAGCACCAAAAGCAAACTAGAATCCTACAATGAGCAGTTCTTC
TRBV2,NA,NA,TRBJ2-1,CASSEFRVNEQFF,TGTGCCAGCAGTGAGTTCAGGGTCAATGAGCAGTTCTTC
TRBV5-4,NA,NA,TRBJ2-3,CASSLAADTDTQYF,TGTGCCAGCAGCTTGGCCGCAGACACAGATACGCAGTATTTT
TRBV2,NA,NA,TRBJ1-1,CASRLQVNTEAFF,TGTGCCAGCAGGTTACAGGTGAACACTGAAGCTTTCTTT
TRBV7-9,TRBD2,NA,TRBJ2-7,CASSLVSGLADYEQYF,TGTGCCAGCAGCTTAGTCTCCGGGCTAGCGGATTACGAGCAGTACTTC
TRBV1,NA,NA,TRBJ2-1,CTSSHLTQVGQFF,TGCACCAGCAGCCATCTTACACAGGTTGGGCAGTTCTTC
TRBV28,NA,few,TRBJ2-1,CASSYGLAYNEQFF,TGTGCCAGCAGTTACGGTCTAGCCTACAATGAGCAGTTCTTC
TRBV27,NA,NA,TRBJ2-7,CASSLRDSLVGSPYEQYF,TGTGCCAGCAGTCTACGGGACTCGCTAGTCGGGTCCCCGTACGAGCAGTACTTC
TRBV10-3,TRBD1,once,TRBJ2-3,CAISESGQGADTQYF,TGTGCCATCAGTGAGTCGGGACAGGGGGCAGATACGCAGTATTTT
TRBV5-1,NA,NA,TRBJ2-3,CASSSTSTDTQYF,TGCGCCAGCAGCTCAACTAGCACAGATACGCAGTATTTT
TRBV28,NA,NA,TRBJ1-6,CASRTGDSYNSPLHF,TGTGCCAGCAGAACAGGCGACTCCTATAATTCACCCCTCCACTTT
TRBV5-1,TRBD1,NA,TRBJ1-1,CASSRGDRDNTEAFF,TGCGCCAGCAGCCGTGGGGACAGGGATAACACTGAAGCTTTCTTT
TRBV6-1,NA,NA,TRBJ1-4,CASTYRYSEKLFF,TGTGCCAGCACTTACAGGTATTCGGAAAAACTGTTTTTT
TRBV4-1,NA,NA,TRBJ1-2,CASSGRNDIYGYTF,TGCGCCAGCAGCGGCAGGAACGATATCTATGGCTACACCTTC
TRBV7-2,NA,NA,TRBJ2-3,CASSTEGTSTDTQYF,TGTGCCAGCAGCACAGAGGGCACTAGCACAGATACGCAGTATTTT
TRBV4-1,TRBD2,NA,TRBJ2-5,CASSFGLAGQETQYF,TGCGCCAGCAGCTTTGGACTAGCGGGACAAGAGACCCAGTACTTC
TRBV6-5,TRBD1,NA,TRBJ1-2,CASRQGQGLYYTF,TGTGCCAGCAGACAAGGACAGGGGTTGTACTACACCTTC
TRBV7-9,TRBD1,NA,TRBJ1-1,CASSPTGDTEAFF,TGTGCCAGCAGCCCGACAGGGGACACTGAAGCTTTCTTT
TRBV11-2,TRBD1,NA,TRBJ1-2,CASSPRGQGPGYTF,TGTGCCAGCAGCCCTAGGGGACAGGGGCCGGGCTACACCTTC
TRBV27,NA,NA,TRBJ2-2,CASSLFPNGELFF,TGTGCCAGCAGTTTATTCCCAAATGGGGAGCTGTTTTTT